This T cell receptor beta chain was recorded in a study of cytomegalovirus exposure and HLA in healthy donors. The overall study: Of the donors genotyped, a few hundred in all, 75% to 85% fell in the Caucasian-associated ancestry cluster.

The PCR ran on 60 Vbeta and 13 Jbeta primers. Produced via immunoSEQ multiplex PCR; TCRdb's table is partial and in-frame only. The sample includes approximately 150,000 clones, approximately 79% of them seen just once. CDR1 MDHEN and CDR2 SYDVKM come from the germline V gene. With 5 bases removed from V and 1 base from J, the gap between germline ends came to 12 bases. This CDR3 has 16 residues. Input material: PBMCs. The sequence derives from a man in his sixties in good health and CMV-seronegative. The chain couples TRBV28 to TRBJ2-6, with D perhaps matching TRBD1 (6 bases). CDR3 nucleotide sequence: TGTGCCAGCAGTGAAACCAGGGGTTCTGGGGCCAACGTCCTGACTTTC. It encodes CASSETRGSGANVLTF.